Below, 8 T cell receptor beta chains from the same sample are listed, as sequenced in a study of CXCR3-negative and CXCR3-positive naive CD8 T cells. The libraries of TRB cDNA were constructed through 5' RACE using UMI labels. TCRdb reprocessed the 5' RACE reads and keeps a single row for each CDR3 protein, giving no DNA. Here the sample table reports some 38,000 distinct CDR3 sequences. The sample taken for sequencing was memory CD8+ T cells from blood. The receptors were gathered from a human donor in good health. Some clones in this sample may be carry-over from other donors' samples.

V is TRBV29-1 and J is TRBJ2-7; TCRdb picks TRBD1, but there is no DNA to check that call. The CDR3 extends over 12 amino acids. Germline values: CDR1 SQVTM, CDR2 ANQGSEA. This chain's CDR3 is CSVGGGGHEQYF.

The chain combines TRBV6-4 with TRBJ2-1; TCRdb calls TRBD1, which cannot be checked without DNA. In germline, CDR1 is MRHNA, CDR2 SNTAGT. The CDR3 contains 15 residues. The CDR3 spells CASSDSGGAGDEQFF.

The chain joins TRBV29-1 to TRBJ2-1; TCRdb proposes TRBD1, but this gene call is untestable without DNA. The CDR3 extends over 15 amino acids. The germline V gene encodes CDR1 SQVTM and CDR2 ANQGSEA. This CDR3 is CSVDPGTPRGNEQFF.

The chain links TRBV20-1 to TRBJ2-6. From germline, CDR1 is DFQATT and CDR2 SNEGSKA (reference sequence). The CDR3 extends over 13 amino acids. This chain's CDR3 is CSARGHGANVLTF.

The CDR3 sequence is CASSYSALGEQYF. The rearrangement joins TRBV6-5 to TRBJ2-7. CDR3 size: 13 residues. Germline V gene lookup returns CDR1 MNHEY and CDR2 SVGAGI.

V gene TRBV27 combines with J gene TRBJ2-1; TCRdb's assignment of TRBD2 cannot be checked, as there is no DNA. Germline CDR1 and CDR2: MNHEY and SMNVEV (reference sequence). CDR3 length: 16 residues. CDR3: CASSPRDFSSYNEQFF.

The chain is built from TRBV7-8 and TRBJ2-1; lacking DNA, the TRBD1 call made by TCRdb goes unchecked. Germline CDR1 is SGHVS and CDR2 is FQNEAQ. The CDR3 has 16 residues. This chain's CDR3 is CASSSQTGGHYNEQFF.

The chain joins TRBV28 to TRBJ2-1; without DNA, the TCRdb call of TRBD2 cannot be checked. The CDR3 totals 15 residues. Germline lookup yields CDR1 MDHEN and CDR2 SYDVKM. The CDR3 sequence: CASSPGLASHNEQFF.